This T cell receptor beta chain is from a study of T cells in Graves' hyperthyroidism and ophthalmopathy. Amplification of TCR beta CDR3 regions was performed using RNA transcripts as template. HTBI primers drove first-round RT-PCR of the TCR CDR3. MiXCR, applied by TCRdb to the multiplex PCR reads, yields one record per CDR3 protein. The profile covers about 420,000 distinct CDR3 sequences, with 12% to 15% appearing a single time and about 5% taken by the ten largest. The V gene lost 0 bases and the J gene lost 5 bases, with 20 bases spanning the gap. CDR3 length: 17 residues. Germline V gene lookup returns CDR1 SGHRS and CDR2 YFSETQ.

The receptor was derived from a woman under 30 with Graves' hyperthyroidism. The V call is TRBV5-1, the J call TRBJ1-1; tentative D call: TRBD1 (5 bases). The sequenced sample consisted of blood. This CDR3 reads CASSLVDGPGVLTEAFF. Here the CDR3 DNA reads TGCGCCAGCAGCTTGGTGGACGGGCCGGGGGTTTTAACTGAAGCTTTCTTT.